The clone carrying this T cell receptor beta chain was picked up a small number of times. What it recognizes is unknown. These data come from a study of identical twins. A template switching step contributed a universal primer site, while unique molecular identifiers were present in the cDNA. TCRdb fed the 5' RACE reads into MiXCR, producing one record per CDR3 protein. The sample contains more than 200,000 distinct CDR3 sequences, over 11% of which appear only once. The CDR3 has 13 residues. In germline, CDR1 is DFQATT, CDR2 SNEGSKA (reference sequence). The V end was cut by 2 bases, the J end by 6 bases, with 10 bases between. Study-wide findings and caveats: Rather than following the same donors, the conclusions depended on cross-sectional statistical analysis. Diverse VJ usage suggested most zero-insertion clonotypes were not invariant T cells. Alpha sequences out of frame and shared by twins had excess low generation probability.

Material: memory (CD45RO+) T cells sorted from blood. This TCR was sampled from a young woman in good health. The chain employs TRBV20-1 and TRBJ2-2, with D unresolved. The CDR3 DNA reads as TGCAGTGCTAGACGGCGCGTCCCCGGGGAGCTGTTTTTT. This encodes CSARRRVPGELFF.